The entry that follows covers one T cell receptor beta chain sequence. Its antigen is unknown. Base qualities are not provided; no much larger clone lies one nucleotide away. This record belongs to a study of regulatory T cells in long-lasting Graves disease (TCRdb year 2021). About the full investigation: Newly diagnosed Graves' disease patients had taken antithyroid drugs for less than 3 months. The study was registered as a clinical trial and conducted in China. A total of around 33 samples were covered by TCR sequencing, comprising about 13 persistent and 20 or so newly diagnosed Graves' disease patients. Patients with persistent Graves' disease were compared with patients with newly diagnosed Graves' disease using TCR sequencing and RNA sequencing of peripheral blood.

Here is what the overall study found, with its caveats: Preferential use of TRBV28, TRBJ1-2 and TRBJ2-5 was observed in persistent disease, whereas TRBV20-1 and TRBJ2-1 were favored in newly diagnosed disease. The authors acknowledged the small sample size as a limitation that may reduce accuracy. Sequencing and analysis were limited to the TCR beta chain. The study examined only peripheral blood because the primary lesion, thyroid tissue, could not be accessed. Persistent patients shared more public clonotypes among themselves (around 3,000) than newly diagnosed patients did (nearly 1,000). Compared with newly diagnosed patients, persistent Graves' disease patients had lower TCR Shannon entropy and fewer highly expanded clones, which suggests clonal expansion.

To prepare the library, multiplex PCR was applied. Reads for this sample came from an Illumina HiSeq 4000. iRepertoire HTBI primers and Arm-PCR amplification of CDR3 regions were used to construct TCR beta libraries. Gel purification was performed on PCR products prior to sequencing. For the original study's pipeline: Gene usage analysis of CDR3 amino acid clonotypes used the 55 to 80 TRBV and about 13 TRBJ segments found across samples. COPE and FqMerger were used to merge the filtered high-quality paired reads into contigs. BLAST was used to align contigs to IMGT TRBV, TRBD and TRBJ reference genes, with CDR3 defined following IMGT. Any clonotype with a frequency above 0.1% was counted as a highly expanded clone. Repertoire diversity was measured by Shannon entropy, and V-J evenness by the Gini coefficient. A clonotype was considered public if more than one individual shared it. Clones were called with MiXCR by TCRdb after fastp trimmed the public reads at Q25, and only in-frame beta chains were retained. Records with the same CDR3 protein are collapsed into one entry carrying the most frequent genes and DNA. It is TCRdb's table, rather than the study itself, that gives the V and J calls and clone size. The sample contains 520,000 or so distinct CDR3 sequences, 12% of them found a single time. Of the sample, roughly 8.9% is held by the ten largest clones.

According to the germline V gene (reference sequence), CDR1 reads DFQATT and CDR2 reads SNEGSKA. The germline ends are 19 bases apart after V is trimmed by 0 bases and J by 8 bases. From the cysteine through the phenylalanine, the CDR3 covers 16 amino acids. Only CDR3 DNA remains: 48 bases, in frame from the first base. Read against the paper, the sample's time point label means: newly diagnosed GD, antithyroid drugs for less than 3 months. For both TCR sequencing and RNA sequencing, RNA was extracted from PBMCs in TRIzol. Graves' disease was diagnosed according to American Thyroid Association guidelines. The patients came from an endocrinology department in Xi'an, China. Each patient gave 7 to 9.5 milliliters of peripheral blood, collected in an EDTA anticoagulant tube. Ficoll Paque Plus density gradient separation was used to isolate PBMCs, and no further T cell sorting was performed. An Agilent 2100 Bioanalyzer and agarose gel were used to assess RNA quality, and a NanoDrop 2000 was used to measure RNA concentration.

The data also belong to a second study, concerning T cells in Graves' hyperthyroidism and ophthalmopathy. The other study reports the following: Stable Graves' hyperthyroidism was defined as no progression to ophthalmopathy during 18 months of follow-up. Hyperthyroidism patients were aged 18 to 65 years and newly diagnosed, with disease duration of less than 2 months. The study excluded patients with uncontrolled infections, other autoimmune diseases, pregnancy or lactation. Diagnoses were established on the basis of clinical symptoms, serum thyroxine and TRAb, thyroid ultrasound, and orbital computed tomography. For the first round of RT-PCR on the TCR CDR3, the HTBI primer set was used together with the Qiagen OneStep RT-PCR kit. Blood samples also contained most of the expanded thyroid clonotypes (frequency above 0.001), which suggests that blood repertoires may reflect thyroid immune responses. A 13 V-J signature model separated ophthalmopathy from stable hyperthyroidism, with 87.88% sensitivity and roughly 81% specificity in cross-validation and 80%/75% in testing. In validation, progression to ophthalmopathy was predicted by the model with 70.59% sensitivity and roughly 76% specificity, a median of 6.5 months before onset. To identify distinguishing TCR V-J signatures, a discovery cohort of about 100 patients was used, comprising 40 to 45 with Graves' ophthalmopathy and around 57 with stable Graves' hyperthyroidism. Prospective prediction of ophthalmopathy was tested in an independent validation cohort of 18 hyperthyroidism patients and 15 to 17 patients who later progressed to ophthalmopathy. The roughly 90 discovery patients were divided at random into training and test sets in a 7:3 ratio. Thyroid tissue and blood T-cell repertoires from more than 5 Graves' hyperthyroidism patients were also compared in the study. After blood sampling, hyperthyroidism patients were treated with methimazole at a starting dose of 30 mg daily, and ophthalmopathy patients were treated with high-dose intravenous methylprednisolone. Libraries were constructed in a second round of multiplex PCR, after which size selection and purification were performed. Libraries were sequenced paired-end with 100 bp reads on an Illumina HiSeq2000. SOAPnuke was used to process the raw data, throwing out any read that contained adapters or uncalled bases, had a mean Phred below 15, or lacked an exact constant-primer or identifier match. COPE v1.2.5 was used to merge high-quality paired reads, and clonotypes were defined as unique nucleotide sequences. Clonotypes were aligned to IMGT TRBV, TRBD and TRBJ reference segments using MiTCR v1.1. The analysis was restricted to V-J combinations with a frequency above 0.0001, which together covered over 99% of the repertoires. The TCS score was defined as the ratio of F50 (clonal expansion) to E x V (chaos), calculated using BLOSUM62-based TCRdist between CDR3 peptides within each V-J. Welch's t-statistics and random forest reduced some 510 V-J features to fewer than 15, which were used in a naive Bayes classifier (R e1071). Sample size was not statistically predetermined, and blinding of investigators to group allocation was not performed. The paper reports TCR Vbeta CDR3 sequencing of about 140 peripheral blood samples: under 45 ophthalmopathy, 75 to 80 hyperthyroidism and around 17 progressor patients.

The sample here was peripheral blood mononuclear cells (PBMCs), taken at new diagnosis, from a patient treated with antithyroid drugs. This sequence uses TRBV20-1 and TRBJ1-4; no D segment can be confidently identified. The sequence came from a woman in her 30s with Graves disease. Donor details come from another sample of the same person, matched by shared clones. CDR3 reads: CSARDLKTAPLEKLFF. The DNA sequence is as follows: TGCAGTGCTAGAGATCTCAAGACGGCCCCCCTGGAAAAACTGTTTTTT.